The 4 T cell receptor beta chains below were found in one sample sequenced in a study of CD8+ T cells in alopecia areata (dated by TCRdb to 2017 to 2018). The library was prepared using the immunoSEQ multiplex PCR assay. RNA was extracted from all samples and reverse transcribed into cDNA as template for TCR sequencing. Held by TCRdb, this immuneACCESS table contains in-frame sequences only and omits some clones. Under half of the omission traces to an unresolved V gene where checked; the cause of the rest is unknown. A total of roughly 150,000 clones appear in this sample, about three fifths of them only once. The ten most abundant clones make up approximately 4.8% of the sample. Material: CD4+ T cells sorted from blood. Receptors were obtained from a human donor in good health.

The chain combines TRBV4-1 with TRBJ2-2, with TRBD2 as a possible D gene (6 bases). CDR3 length equals 12 residues. Trimming removed 5 bases at V and 7 bases at J, with 8 bases between. CDR1 MGHRA and CDR2 YSYEKL come from the germline V gene. The CDR3 nucleotides are TGCGCCAGCAGCAGACTAGGCGGGGAGCTGTTTTTT. Translated, it gives CASSRLGGELFF.

This clone was recorded a few times. The J gene is TRBJ2-5, the V gene TRBV4-1; 13 bases are shared with TRBD2. CDR3 length: 19 amino acids. Germline V lookup: CDR1 MGHRA, CDR2 YSYEKL. V dropped 2 bases and J dropped 2; count of bases not matched to a gene: 11. The chain's CDR3 is CASSQPRLAGGTQQETQYF. The CDR3 bases are TGCGCCAGCAGCCAACCCAGACTAGCGGGAGGTACGCAACAAGAGACCCAGTACTTC.

This clone showed up just once. This sample includes further DNA sequences coding for the same CDR3. The chain recombines TRBV7-8 with TRBJ2-1; D is undetermined. The germline gives CDR1 SGHVS, CDR2 FQNEAQ. The CDR3 is 11 amino acids. V shed 5 bases and J shed 5 bases, with 4 bases lying between them. As DNA, the CDR3 is TGTGCCAGCAGCCCTGACAATGAGCAGTTCTTC. Protein: CASSPDNEQFF. The full variable domain, completed using reference TRBV7-8 and TRBJ2-1, is GAGVSQSPRYKVAKRGQDVALRCDPISGHVSLFWYQQALGQGPEFLTYFQNEAQLDKSGLPSDRFFAERPEGSVSTLKIQRTQQEDSAVYLCASSPDNEQFFGPGTRLTVL.

Concerning this clone itself: Additional DNA sequences in this sample encode the identical CDR3. The V and J genes are TRBV7-2 and TRBJ1-5; 7 nucleotides agree with TRBD1. Germline CDR1 SGHTA, CDR2 FQGNSA. The CDR3 is 14 amino acids. J lost 5 bases, V lost 5 bases, and 6 bases had no gene match. In DNA, the CDR3 is TGTGCCAGCAGCCTCAGACAGGGCGATCAGCCCCAGCATTTT. Its protein product is CASSLRQGDQPQHF.